The T cell receptor (beta chain) under discussion was sequenced for a study of blood T cells in healthy people across ages. It was with a sample-barcoded 5' primer and a J-beta primer mix that a second PCR of about 7 to 12 cycles was run. TCRdb itself ran the 5' RACE reads through MiXCR, one entry per CDR3 protein. This table holds about 1.4 million distinct CDR3 sequences, roughly 59% found once. The CDR3 spans 19 residues. The germline V gene encodes CDR1 SGHTA and CDR2 FQGNSA. The germline V and J ends were trimmed by 6 bases and 3 bases, with 24 bases remaining between them. Sample: blood. This TCR derives from a man aged 18 to 35 in good health. The rearrangement joins TRBV7-2 to TRBJ1-6; D possibly corresponds to TRBD1 (5 bases). CDR3 nucleotides: TGTGCCAGCAGTCATTTTCGCCGCCCGGGACGGTTCTATAATTCACCCCTCCACTTT. Residues: CASSHFRRPGRFYNSPLHF. Full variable domain (rest looked up from reference TRBV7-2 and TRBJ1-6): GAGVSQSPSNKVTEKGKDVELRCDPISGHTALYWYRQSLGQGLEFLIYFQGNSAPDKSGLPSDRFSAERTGGSVSTLTIQRTQQEDSAVYLCASSHFRRPGRFYNSPLHFGNGTRLTVT.